The 29 T cell receptor beta chains given below trace back to one sample, sequenced in a study of blood T cell repertoires in COVID-19. Profiled with immunoSEQ multiplex PCR; TCRdb holds only in-frame clones, not every one. The sample lists about 41,000 clones, about 86% occurring once. The sample taken for sequencing was peripheral blood. These receptors all stem from a woman of 80 years or more with active or convalescent COVID-19.

V gene TRBV7-9 combines with J gene TRBJ1-3; 9 bases align to TRBD1. This CDR3 spans 15 amino acids. Germline V gene data show CDR1 as SEHNR and CDR2 as FQNEAQ (reference sequence). Trimming took 3 bases from V and 0 from J; bases not matched to a gene: 0. CDR3 loop: CASSLTGGSGNTIYF. The DNA for the CDR3 is TGTGCCAGCAGCTTGACAGGGGGCTCTGGAAACACCATATATTTT.

The rearrangement links TRBV12-3 or TRBV12-4 to TRBJ2-7; 7 positions match TRBD1. The ends lost 5 bases at V and 3 bases at J; junction bases unmatched: 4. This CDR3 has 13 amino acids. CDR3 coding DNA: TGTGCCAGCAGTAGAGGACAGGTCTACGAGCAGTACTTC. Amino acid sequence: CASSRGQVYEQYF.

This clone was counted once. The chain uses TRBV28 and TRBJ1-1, with unresolved D. CDR3 length: 12 amino acids. Germline CDR1 MDHEN, CDR2 SYDVKM. V gave up 6 bases and J gave up 4 bases, with 9 bases separating them. The CDR3 loop is CASSSTVTEAFF. The CDR3 region has the DNA TGTGCCAGCAGCAGTACAGTCACTGAAGCTTTCTTT.

This chain connects TRBV6-5 to TRBJ1-4; 7 bases are a match to TRBD1. V lost 6 bases and J lost 0; bases outside the gene matches: 4. CDR1 is MNHEY, CDR2 SVGAGI, per germline. The CDR3 loop spans 15 amino acids. CDR3 in amino acids: CASRYRGATNEKLFF. In nucleotides, the CDR3 is TGTGCCAGCAGGTACAGGGGTGCAACTAATGAAAAACTGTTTTTT.

The rearrangement joins TRBV28 to TRBJ1-5, with D uncertain. The CDR3 has 14 amino acids. Germline V gene data show CDR1 as MDHEN and CDR2 as SYDVKM. V lost 4 bases to trimming and J lost 7 bases, with 14 bases between them. The CDR3 nucleotides read TGTGCCAGCAGTTCCAGTGGCGGTCGGCAGCCCCAGCATTTT. Its protein is CASSSSGGRQPQHF.

The J gene is TRBJ2-3, the V gene TRBV19; 9 bases map to TRBD1. The CDR3 totals 14 residues. With 9 bases clipped from V and 4 bases from J, the junction kept 8 bases outside the gene matches. The germline V gene has CDR1 LNHDA and CDR2 SQIVND (reference sequence). The CDR3, as DNA: TGTGCCAGCCAACAGGGGGCAAGCGCAGATACGCAGTATTTT. Translation gives CASQQGASADTQYF.

The chain combines TRBV5-1 with TRBJ2-2; 7 nucleotides align to TRBD1. Per the germline V gene, CDR1 is SGHRS and CDR2 is YFSETQ. There are 19 residues in the CDR3. V lost 1 base to trimming and J lost 0 bases; unmatched junction nucleotides: 12. The CDR3 protein is CASSLLGQLHNANTGELFF. The CDR3, as DNA: TGCGCCAGCAGCTTGTTGGGACAGCTACATAATGCGAACACCGGGGAGCTGTTTTTT. Together with reference TRBV5-1 and TRBJ2-2, the CDR3 gives the full variable domain: KAGVTQTPRYLIKTRGQQVTLSCSPISGHRSVSWYQQTPGQGLQFLFEYFSETQRNKGNFPGRFSGRQFSNSRSEMNVSTLELGDSALYLCASSLLGQLHNANTGELFFGEGSRLTVL.

The chain has TRBV9 and TRBJ2-6; D perhaps matches TRBD2 (6 bases). Germline CDR1 SGDLS, CDR2 YYNGEE. The CDR3 length is 16 residues. V lost 7 bases and J 4 bases, leaving 18 bases between the germline ends. The CDR3 sequence: CASRGGVASGANVLTF. CDR3 DNA: TGTGCCAGCCGCGGCGGGGTGGCATCCGGGGCCAACGTCCTGACTTTC.

The V call is TRBV5-6, the J call TRBJ1-3; D not resolved. Germline CDR1 is SGHDT and CDR2 is YYEEEE. V lost 3 bases to trimming and J lost 4 bases, with 20 bases between them. The CDR3 is made up of 17 amino acids. The CDR3 DNA is TGTGCCAGCAGCTATATCAGTCCAGCCACGGGGGGAAACACCATATATTTT. Amino acid sequence: CASSYISPATGGNTIYF.

The CDR3 region is CASSLAIPGQPMRKQFF. CDR3 nucleotides: TGCGCCAGCAGCTTGGCTATACCGGGACAGCCGATGAGAAAGCAGTTCTTC. The rearrangement uses TRBV5-1 and TRBJ2-1; 7 positions agree with TRBD1. V lost 0 bases and J lost 11; bases outside the gene matches: 17. Germline assignment: CDR1 SGHRS and CDR2 YFSETQ. The CDR3 length is 17 residues.

V usage is TRBV28 and J usage is TRBJ1-4; no clear D. Germline V gene data show CDR1 as MDHEN and CDR2 as SYDVKM. The ends were cut back, 2 bases at V and 0 bases at J, with 13 bases in the middle. The CDR3 totals 17 residues. The CDR3 loop is CASSLIGGPATNEKLFF. The CDR3 coding sequence is TGTGCCAGCAGTTTAATCGGAGGGCCTGCAACTAATGAAAAACTGTTTTTT.

The V call is TRBV9, the J call TRBJ1-1; TRBD1 matches 8 bases. Germline values: CDR1 SGDLS, CDR2 YYNGEE. V dropped 3 bases and J dropped 2; count of bases not matched to a gene: 3. The CDR3 has 14 amino acids. This CDR3 is CASSAQGANTEAFF. CDR3 in DNA: TGTGCCAGCAGCGCCCAGGGGGCCAACACTGAAGCTTTCTTT.

The chain recombines TRBV5-1 with TRBJ1-5; no reliable D call. The V and J ends lost 3 bases and 0 bases respectively, with 4 bases between them. Germline CDR1 reads SGHRS; CDR2 reads YFSETQ. The CDR3 covers 13 residues. The CDR3 sequence: CASSSDSNQPQHF. DNA for the CDR3: TGCGCCAGCAGCTCAGATAGCAATCAGCCCCAGCATTTT.

The chain has TRBV2 and TRBJ2-3; D perhaps matches TRBD1 (6 bases). Trimming pared 7 bases from V and 0 bases from J, leaving 14 bases between. The CDR3 has 15 residues. Germline V gives CDR1 SNHLY, CDR2 FYNNEI. CDR3 amino acids: CASTMTGSSTDTQYF. In nucleotides, the CDR3 is TGTGCCAGCACTATGACAGGATCTAGCACAGATACGCAGTATTTT.

The V and J genes are TRBV11-3 and TRBJ2-2, with 11 bases aligning to TRBD1. V trimming: 5 bases; J trimming: 6 bases; junction bases outside the gene matches: 5. Germline V gene lookup returns CDR1 SGHNT and CDR2 YENEEA. The CDR3 runs to 15 residues. CDR3 coding DNA: TGTGCCAGCAGCCTCGGGACAGGGGGGGCCGGGGAGCTGTTTTTT. Protein product: CASSLGTGGAGELFF.

The V call is TRBV28, the J call TRBJ1-2; no reliable D call. Trimming took off 2 bases at V and 11 bases at J, with 9 bases between the two ends. The CDR3 extends over 11 amino acids. CDR1 and CDR2 from the germline V gene are MDHEN and SYDVKM. The CDR3 loop is CASSLEKLYTF. Written as DNA, the CDR3 is TGTGCCAGCAGTTTAGAAAAACTTTACACCTTC.

The genes are TRBV9 and TRBJ1-2; D perhaps matches TRBD1 (5 bases). With 0 bases removed from V and 5 bases from J, the gap between germline ends came to 11 bases. The CDR3 is 14 amino acids. The germline V gene encodes CDR1 SGDLS and CDR2 YYNGEE. In DNA, the CDR3 is TGTGCCAGCAGCGTAGGAGCAGGGAGGTATGGCTACACCTTC. Its translation is CASSVGAGRYGYTF.

This clone was counted once. The rearrangement uses TRBV6-5 and TRBJ1-1; 7 nucleotides match TRBD1. With V trimmed by 2 bases and J by 6 bases, 6 bases remained unmatched. The CDR3 loop spans 14 amino acids. Germline loops: CDR1 MNHEY, CDR2 SVGAGI. CDR3: CASSYGNRGPEAFF. Written as DNA, the CDR3 is TGTGCCAGCAGTTACGGTAACAGGGGTCCTGAAGCTTTCTTT.

The chain is built from TRBV5-1 and TRBJ1-1; 7 bases fit TRBD1. The CDR3 sequence is 16 residues long. The V segment lost 3 bases and the J segment 1 base; nucleotides outside the gene matches: 9. Germline values: CDR1 SGHRS, CDR2 YFSETQ. The CDR3 sequence is CASSSNPGTENTEAFF. The CDR3 DNA sequence: TGCGCCAGCAGCTCTAATCCCGGGACAGAGAACACTGAAGCTTTCTTT.

The V and J genes are TRBV2 and TRBJ2-1; 7 nucleotides agree with TRBD1. Germline loops: CDR1 SNHLY, CDR2 FYNNEI. The CDR3 covers 15 residues. J lost 0 bases, V lost 7 bases, and 6 bases had no gene match. Here the CDR3 DNA reads TGTGCCAGCATTCAGGGGGAGAGCTCCTACAATGAGCAGTTCTTC. It is translated as CASIQGESSYNEQFF.

This chain connects TRBV6-2 or TRBV6-3 to TRBJ2-2, with no clear D. CDR1 MNHEY and CDR2 SVGEGT come from the germline V gene. This CDR3 has 13 residues. Trimming stripped 5 bases from V and 5 bases from J, with 9 bases between. CDR3 in amino acids: CASSVTSTGELFF. The CDR3 nucleotides are TGTGCCAGCAGTGTCACAAGTACCGGGGAGCTGTTTTTT.

This clone has more than one count but fewer than ten. The chain carries TRBV3-1 (or the pseudogene TRBV3-2) and TRBJ1-6, with 8 nucleotides matching TRBD1. This CDR3 has 16 amino acids. Per the germline V gene, CDR1 is LGHDT and CDR2 is YNNKEL (reference sequence). V shed 0 bases, J shed 10 bases, and the junction held 8 bases outside the gene matches. The CDR3 protein is CASSQDGRRGRSPLHF. As DNA, the CDR3 is TGTGCCAGCAGCCAAGATGGTCGCAGGGGGCGGTCACCCCTCCACTTT.

The gene calls are TRBV6-5 and TRBJ1-4, with D maybe TRBD1 (5 bases). Germline-derived CDR1 and CDR2 are MNHEY and SVGAGI. Trimming shortened V by 6 bases and J by 6 bases, and 14 bases separated the two germline ends. This CDR3 is built from 14 residues. In DNA form, the CDR3 reads TGTGCCAGCAGGCACCGTGGGGCGCATGAAAAACTGTTTTTT. Its translation is CASRHRGAHEKLFF.

This chain links TRBV11-2 with TRBJ2-1, with 9 bases aligning to TRBD2. J lost 7 bases, V lost 0 bases, and 7 bases had no gene match. The CDR3 has 16 amino acids. Germline V CDR1 and CDR2: SGHAT, FQNNGV. CDR3 nucleotide sequence: TGTGCCAGCAGCTTAGATCTAGCTAGCGGGATGAATGAGCAGTTCTTC. Translation: CASSLDLASGMNEQFF.

This clone is a singleton in its sample. The DNA for the CDR3 is TGTGCCAGCAGCTTATTTACAGGGGATGAGCAGTTCTTC. Translated, it gives CASSLFTGDEQFF. The rearrangement uses TRBV7-9 and TRBJ2-1; 7 nucleotides line up with TRBD1. Trimming removed 2 bases from V and 8 bases from J; junction bases left unmatched: 3. CDR1 and CDR2 (germline): SEHNR, FQNEAQ (reference sequence). The CDR3 loop spans 13 amino acids.

This clone was recorded only once. This chain links TRBV28 with TRBJ1-2; no reliable D call. V lost 2 bases and J lost 8, with 9 bases in between. The germline gives CDR1 MDHEN, CDR2 SYDVKM. There are 12 residues in the CDR3. CDR3 amino acids: CASSLGPGGYTF. The CDR3 DNA reads TGTGCCAGCAGTTTAGGTCCAGGCGGCTACACCTTC.

The chain links TRBV18 to TRBJ1-3; a weak D match, TRBD1 (5 bases). Trimming took off 1 base at V and 0 bases at J, with 16 bases between the two ends. The CDR3 length is 18 residues. Germline CDR1 and CDR2: KGHSH and LQKENI. The CDR3 DNA follows: TGTGCCAGCTCACCACAGGGGCCGGATGCGTCCTCTGGAAACACCATATATTTT. This translates into CASSPQGPDASSGNTIYF.

V gene TRBV5-6 combines with J gene TRBJ1-1; D not resolved. Germline V CDR1 and CDR2: SGHDT, YYEEEE. This CDR3 has 15 amino acids. V was pared by 4 bases and J by 3 bases, with 16 bases between. CDR3 region: CASSLSGRLDTEAFF. The CDR3 region has the DNA TGTGCCAGCAGCCTATCGGGTCGGTTGGACACTGAAGCTTTCTTT.

V gene TRBV14 combines with J gene TRBJ1-1; 8 nucleotides agree with TRBD1. This CDR3 comprises 17 residues. V gave up 4 bases and J gave up 0 bases; unmatched junction bases: 10. In germline, CDR1 is SGHDN, CDR2 FVKESK. The DNA for the CDR3 is TGTGCCAGCAGCCTATTCGCAGGGGGCTTCCTGAACACTGAAGCTTTCTTT. Translation gives CASSLFAGGFLNTEAFF.